A selection of T cell receptor beta chains follows, all from one sample in a study of tumor-infiltrating lymphocytes in localized non-small cell lung cancer. TCRdb's copy holds only in-frame clones and misses some; the assay was immunoSEQ multiplex PCR. The sample holds about 23,000 clones; 73% are singletons and the top ten take around 6.3%. Sequencing used lung tumor tissue. The receptor set was obtained from a human donor with non-small cell lung cancer. Each CDR3 is given with its conserved first and last residue. D genes are given only for firm matches. The size field is filled for only some rows; it gives once, few, many or a size class.

d_gene,abundance,j_gene,v_gene,CDR3aa,CDR3nt
-,-,TRBJ2-2,TRBV5-4,CASSLSQGPTGELFF,TGTGCCAGCAGCTTGAGTCAGGGACCCACCGGGGAGTTGTTTTTT
-,-,TRBJ1-5,TRBV12-5,CASGSNRQVRPQHF,TGTGCTAGTGGTTCCAACAGGCAGGTACGGCCCCAGCATTTT
-,-,TRBJ1-5,TRBV6-6,CASRQSQGDQPQHF,TGTGCCAGCAGACAATCACAGGGAGATCAGCCCCAGCATTTT
-,-,TRBJ2-7,TRBV7-6,CASSSGPASYEQYF,TGTGCCAGCAGCTCGGGGCCTGCCTCCTACGAGCAGTACTTC
-,-,TRBJ2-7,TRBV19,CATRGRPGYEQYF,TGTGCCACCCGCGGTCGTCCCGGCTACGAGCAGTACTTC
-,once,TRBJ1-1,TRBV5-1,CASSLFSPGKNTEAFF,TGCGCCAGCAGCTTGTTCAGTCCAGGGAAAAACACTGAAGCTTTCTTT
-,once,TRBJ2-7,TRBV28,CASLPGGHSYEQYF,TGTGCCAGTCTTCCTGGGGGTCACTCCTACGAGCAGTACTTC
-,-,TRBJ1-6,TRBV4-3,CASSQNRASYNSPLHF,TGCGCCAGCAGCCAAAACAGAGCCTCCTATAATTCACCCCTCCACTTT
TRBD2,-,TRBJ2-3,TRBV29-1,CSVEFLAGDQGNTKDTQYF,TGCAGCGTTGAATTTCTAGCGGGGGACCAAGGCAATACAAAAGATACGCAGTATTTT
-,-,TRBJ2-7,TRBV5-1,CASSLTFTEQYF,TGCGCCAGCAGCTTGACCTTTACGGAGCAGTACTTC
-,-,TRBJ1-3,TRBV9,CASSEYWSGNTIYF,TGTGCCAGCAGCGAGTATTGGTCTGGAAACACCATATATTTT
-,-,TRBJ1-1,TRBV7-2,CASSLVWGASTEAFF,TGTGCCAGCAGCTTAGTTTGGGGGGCGAGCACTGAAGCTTTCTTT
-,few,TRBJ1-6,TRBV10-2,CASDVSQGNSPLHF,TGCGCCAGCGATGTATCACAGGGCAACTCACCCCTCCACTTT
-,-,TRBJ2-7,TRBV19,CASSIAGPKYEQYF,TGTGCCAGTAGTATAGCTGGACCAAAATACGAGCAGTACTTC
-,-,TRBJ1-1,TRBV7-2,CASSFSAGSNEAFF,TGTGCCAGCAGCTTTTCGGCAGGGAGTAATGAAGCTTTCTTT
-,-,TRBJ1-2,TRBV10-1,CASSQVANYGYTF,TGCGCCAGCTCTCAGGTGGCGAACTATGGCTACACCTTC
TRBD1,once,TRBJ1-3,TRBV5-4,CASSIGQGPGNTIYF,TGTGCCAGCAGCATCGGACAGGGGCCAGGAAACACCATATATTTT
TRBD1,-,TRBJ1-6,TRBV7-6,CASSDRDRGSPLHF,TGTGCCAGCAGCGACCGGGACAGGGGTTCACCCCTCCACTTT
-,-,TRBJ1-6,TRBV4-3,CASSQGGGSTRSPLHF,TGCGCCAGCAGCCAAGGCGGGGGTTCTACTCGGTCACCCCTCCACTTT
TRBD1,few,TRBJ1-2,TRBV27,CASSGTGTGGYTF,TGTGCCAGCAGTGGAACCGGGACAGGGGGCTACACCTTC
TRBD2,-,TRBJ2-2,TRBV2,CASSERSSGTTGELFF,TGTGCCAGCAGTGAAAGGTCTAGCGGGACCACCGGGGAGCTGTTTTTT
-,-,TRBJ2-7,TRBV10-3,CAISPSGGRGDEQYF,TGTGCCATCAGTCCCTCGGGGGGCCGGGGGGACGAGCAGTACTTC